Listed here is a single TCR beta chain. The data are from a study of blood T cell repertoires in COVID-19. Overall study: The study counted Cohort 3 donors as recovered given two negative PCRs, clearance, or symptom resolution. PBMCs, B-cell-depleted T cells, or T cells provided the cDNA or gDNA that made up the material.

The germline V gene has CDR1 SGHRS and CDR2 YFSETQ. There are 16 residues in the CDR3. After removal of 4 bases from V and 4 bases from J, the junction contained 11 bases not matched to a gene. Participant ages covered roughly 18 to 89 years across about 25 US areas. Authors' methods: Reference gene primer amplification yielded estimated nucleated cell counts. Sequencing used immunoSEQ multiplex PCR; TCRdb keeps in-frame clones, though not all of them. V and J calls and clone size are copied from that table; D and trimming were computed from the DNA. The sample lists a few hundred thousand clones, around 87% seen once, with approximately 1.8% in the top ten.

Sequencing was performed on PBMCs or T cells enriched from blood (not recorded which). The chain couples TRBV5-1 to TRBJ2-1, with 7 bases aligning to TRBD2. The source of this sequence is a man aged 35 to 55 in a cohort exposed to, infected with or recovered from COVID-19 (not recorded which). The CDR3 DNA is TGCGCCAGCAGCCCCGATCTAGCGGCATCGTACAATGAGCAGTTCTTC. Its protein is CASSPDLAASYNEQFF.